This T cell receptor (beta chain) is from a study of CD8+ T cells in alopecia areata. cDNA reverse transcribed from extracted RNA served as the sequencing template. The repertoire was sequenced with immunoSEQ multiplex PCR; TCRdb's copy has only in-frame clones and lacks some. The sample lists 90,000 to 120,000 clones; almost 60% were seen once. In germline, CDR1 is GTSNPN, CDR2 SVGIG (reference sequence). The CDR3 sequence is 13 residues long. The junction had 4 bases not matched to a gene; V was cut back by 2 bases and J by 3 bases. Study-wide findings and caveats: Normal scalp showed lower clonality than lesional scalp, especially alopecia totalis/universalis. Scalp repertoires also include resident alphabeta T cells from normal skin. Mouse data revealed clearer TCR sharing than patient data did, a gap possibly tied to HLA.

This clone was recorded only once. Its antigen is not identified. Researchers picked out CD4+ and CD8+ T cells from PBMCs by sorting. The chain carries TRBV30 and TRBJ2-7; TRBD1 matches 7 bases. The TCR originated in a human donor in good health. Sequences were obtained from CD8+ T cells sorted from blood. The chain's CDR3 is CAWSRDSNYEQYF. DNA of the CDR3: TGTGCCTGGAGTAGGGACAGCAACTACGAGCAGTACTTC. The variable domain in full, completed from reference TRBV30 and TRBJ2-7, reads SQTIHQWPATLVQPVGSPLSLECTVEGTSNPNLYWYRQAAGRGLQLLFYSVGIGQISSEVPQNLSASRPQDRQFILSSKKLLLSDSGFYLCAWSRDSNYEQYFGPGTRLTVT.